These 19 T cell receptor beta chains share one sample of origin, sequenced in a study of T cells in Graves' hyperthyroidism and ophthalmopathy. RNA transcripts were the template for amplifying TCR beta CDR3 regions. Primed by the HTBI set, a first-round RT-PCR was run on the TCR CDR3. TCRdb itself ran the multiplex PCR reads through MiXCR, one entry per CDR3 protein. The sample lists hundreds of thousands of distinct CDR3 sequences; 12% to 15% were seen once. The sample was blood. The receptors were sampled from a woman between 18 and 29 years old with Graves' hyperthyroidism.

Many counts were recorded for this clonotype. The rearrangement uses TRBV5-1 and TRBJ2-3, with D tentatively TRBD1 (6 bases). Germline V CDR1 and CDR2: SGHRS, YFSETQ. Trimming took 4 bases from V and 1 from J, leaving 10 bases between them. This CDR3 contains 14 residues. Here the CDR3 DNA reads TGCGCCAGCAGCGAGGGACAAGGCACAGATACGCAGTATTTT. This codes for CASSEGQGTDTQYF.

This clonotype was seen many times. This sequence joins TRBV6-1 and TRBJ1-1, with 10 bases fitting TRBD1. V lost 4 bases and J lost 4; bases outside the gene matches: 3. Germline values: CDR1 MNHNS, CDR2 SASEGT. The CDR3 is made up of 14 amino acids. The CDR3 DNA reads TGTGCCAGCAGTGGACAGGGGGCCACCACTGAAGCTTTCTTT. Its translation: CASSGQGATTEAFF.

This clonotype was counted many times. V usage is TRBV7-9 and J usage is TRBJ2-3; TRBD2 agrees at 9 bases. Germline V gene sequence: CDR1 SEHNR, CDR2 FQNEAQ (reference sequence). V trimming: 1 base; J trimming: 4 bases; junction bases outside the gene matches: 3. The CDR3 is 15 residues long. This CDR3 reads CASSLGGTSSDTQYF. The CDR3 region has the DNA TGTGCCAGCAGCTTAGGAGGGACTAGCTCAGATACGCAGTATTTT.

This clonotype was counted ten times or more. The chain links TRBV9 to TRBJ1-1; no firm D call. With 0 bases removed from V and 1 base from J, the gap between germline ends came to 7 bases. CDR1 is SGDLS, CDR2 YYNGEE, per germline. This CDR3 is 14 amino acids long. CDR3 region: CASSVEAANTEAFF. The CDR3 DNA sequence: TGTGCCAGCAGCGTAGAGGCGGCGAACACTGAAGCTTTCTTT. Full variable domain (outside the CDR3, taken from reference TRBV9 and TRBJ1-1): DSGVTQTPKHLITATGQRVTLRCSPRSGDLSVYWYQQSLDQGLQFLIQYYNGEERAKGNILERFSAQQFPDLHSELNLSSLELGDSALYFCASSVEAANTEAFFGQGTRLTVV.

This sequence joins TRBV9 and TRBJ1-5; no firm D call. The V gene lost 1 base and the J gene lost 7 bases, with 12 bases spanning the gap. Germline values: CDR1 SGDLS, CDR2 YYNGEE. The CDR3 length is 14 residues. CDR3 sequence (DNA): TGTGCCAGCAGCGTATCGGGTGATAGCCAGCCCCAGCATTTT. It encodes CASSVSGDSQPQHF.

There are a few counts of this clonotype. This rearrangement joins TRBV20-1 to TRBJ2-5; TRBD1 agrees at 9 bases. CDR1 and CDR2 from the germline V gene are DFQATT and SNEGSKA (reference sequence). With V trimmed by 6 bases and J by 7 bases, 12 bases remained unmatched. This CDR3 comprises 14 residues. DNA of the CDR3: TGCAGTGCCCCTACAGGGGGCGGACTCAGGACCCAGTACTTC. Translation: CSAPTGGGLRTQYF.

This clonotype was counted many times. J is TRBJ1-1 and V is TRBV2; D is unclear. The CDR3 is 14 residues long. Per germline, CDR1 SNHLY and CDR2 FYNNEI. Trimming took off 3 bases at V and 1 base at J, with 9 bases between the two ends. CDR3 amino acids: CASSEVEQNTEAFF. The DNA for the CDR3 is TGTGCCAGCAGTGAGGTGGAGCAGAACACTGAAGCTTTCTTT. Using reference TRBV2 and TRBJ1-1 for the parts outside the CDR3, the full variable domain is EPEVTQTPSHQVTQMGQEVILRCVPISNHLYFYWYRQILGQKVEFLVSFYNNEISEKSEIFDDQFSVERPDGSNFTLKIRSTKLEDSAMYFCASSEVEQNTEAFFGQGTRLTVV.

The V and J genes are TRBV18 and TRBJ2-2, with D unresolved. V gave up 6 bases and J gave up 1 base, with 9 bases separating them. Germline values: CDR1 KGHSH, CDR2 LQKENI. The CDR3 is 14 amino acids. In nucleotides, the CDR3 is TGTGCCAGCTCGTCTACACTGAACACCGGGGAGCTGTTTTTT. Translating gives CASSSTLNTGELFF.

This clonotype was seen a few times. The V call is TRBV7-9, the J call TRBJ2-7, with a possible D match to TRBD2 (6 bases). CDR1 and CDR2 from the germline V gene are SEHNR and FQNEAQ (reference sequence). This CDR3 is built from 15 residues. The V and J ends lost 5 bases and 3 bases respectively, with 17 bases between them. The CDR3 DNA is TGTGCCAGCAGCCCCCTGGCTAGCGTAGGCTACGAGCAGTACTTC. This gives the protein CASSPLASVGYEQYF.

This clonotype has only a few counts. The chain couples TRBV7-8 to TRBJ1-5; D remains ambiguous. Germline V gene lookup returns CDR1 SGHVS and CDR2 FQNEAQ. The CDR3 covers 18 residues. Deletions cut 5 bases from V and 5 bases from J, with 25 bases between. DNA of the CDR3: TGTGCCAGCAGCCGAAAAACGCTTATAGCTGTTCAGGATCAGCCCCAGCATTTT. This sequence encodes CASSRKTLIAVQDQPQHF.

The V and J genes are TRBV11-2 and TRBJ2-7; 12 nucleotides line up with TRBD2. V lost 5 bases to trimming and J lost 7 bases; unmatched junction nucleotides: 6. Per the germline V gene, CDR1 is SGHAT and CDR2 is FQNNGV. There are 14 residues in the CDR3. This chain's CDR3 is CASSRTSGNHEQYF. The CDR3 DNA reads TGTGCCAGCAGCCGGACTAGCGGGAATCATGAGCAGTACTTC.

This clonotype was recorded at least ten times. This sequence joins TRBV6-5 and TRBJ2-3; the D is unclear. This CDR3 is built from 14 residues. The germline gives CDR1 MNHEY, CDR2 SVGAGI. Trimming removed 2 bases at V and 4 bases at J, with 10 bases between. The CDR3 region is CASSYEPPADTQYF. In nucleotides, the CDR3 is TGTGCCAGCAGTTACGAGCCGCCGGCAGATACGCAGTATTTT.

Ten or more counts support this clonotype. The chain is built from TRBV28 and TRBJ2-7, with unresolved D. The CDR3 length is 13 residues. Per germline, CDR1 MDHEN and CDR2 SYDVKM. The V gene lost 5 bases and the J gene lost 4 bases, with 12 bases spanning the gap. The CDR3 DNA sequence: TGTGCCAGCAGTCCCCGGCCGGGTTACGAGCAGTACTTC. Protein product: CASSPRPGYEQYF.

This clonotype was seen at least ten times. This rearrangement joins TRBV2 to TRBJ1-6; no firm D call. Germline CDR1 is SNHLY and CDR2 is FYNNEI. Trimming shortened V by 6 bases and J by 18 bases, and 15 bases separated the two germline ends. The CDR3 runs to 11 residues. The CDR3 here is CASSLEEEGHF. The CDR3 nucleotides are TGTGCCAGCAGCCTCGAGGAAGAGGGCCACTTT.

This clonotype was counted ten times or more. The rearrangement links TRBV20-1 to TRBJ2-1; D perhaps matches TRBD2 (6 bases). The CDR3 is made up of 13 amino acids. Germline V gene sequence: CDR1 DFQATT, CDR2 SNEGSKA (reference sequence). V was clipped by 3 bases and J by 4 bases, with 10 bases between them. CDR3 loop: CSARGGSYNEQFF. CDR3 bases: TGCAGTGCTAGGGGAGGCTCATACAATGAGCAGTTCTTC.

This clonotype has at least ten counts. J is TRBJ1-1 and V is TRBV7-9; D is unclear. Germline CDR1 is SEHNR and CDR2 is FQNEAQ (reference sequence). The CDR3 extends over 14 amino acids. V was trimmed by 6 bases and J by 1 base, leaving 12 bases between them. The CDR3 nucleotides are TGTGCCAGCAGAGGTACAAAGGCGAACACTGAAGCTTTCTTT. This encodes CASRGTKANTEAFF.

This clonotype was seen a handful of times. This chain's CDR3 is CASSQLVAGGYEQYF. CDR3 coding DNA: TGTGCCAGCAGCCAGCTGGTAGCGGGAGGGTACGAGCAGTACTTC. The V call is TRBV4-2, the J call TRBJ2-7; TRBD2 aligns across 11 bases. This CDR3 has 15 residues. J lost 4 bases, V lost 3 bases, and 5 bases had no gene match. The V gene's germline CDR1 is LGHNA and CDR2 YNFKEQ.

The sample holds a few counts of this clonotype. The chain has TRBV6-1 and TRBJ2-7, with 7 bases aligning to TRBD1. The CDR3 sequence is 16 residues long. CDR1 MNHNS and CDR2 SASEGT come from the germline V gene. V shed 7 bases and J 0 bases; nucleotides not matched to a gene: 12. The CDR3 region is CASKRIPGQSSYEQYF. Written as DNA, the CDR3 is TGTGCCAGCAAAAGAATCCCGGGACAGAGCTCCTACGAGCAGTACTTC.

This clonotype was detected a few times. The chain is built from TRBV11-2 and TRBJ2-7; D is perhaps TRBD2 (5 bases). The CDR3 extends over 16 amino acids. In germline, CDR1 is SGHAT, CDR2 FQNNGV. The ends were cut back, 2 bases at V and 3 bases at J, with 17 bases in the middle. In nucleotides, the CDR3 is TGTGCCAGCAGCTTAACGGGGAGAGGAAGAGACTACGAGCAGTACTTC. It specifies CASSLTGRGRDYEQYF.